The sequence of this TCR beta chain was determined in a study of shared clonotypes between healthy human individuals. Per the germline V gene, CDR1 is MNHEY and CDR2 is SMNVEV (reference sequence). V lost 5 bases and J 7 bases, leaving 17 bases between the germline ends. This CDR3 comprises 14 residues. Study-wide points: Naive CD4 clonotypes overlapped across several donors at approximately 4.5%.

Several immunoSEQ 96-well plates shared each subset's DNA, each plate a replicate. Measured with immunoSEQ multiplex PCR; TCRdb has only the in-frame clones, and not every one. Among approximately 2,000,000 clones listed, roughly 93% were seen once. Naive CD8 cells lacked CD45RO, underwent positive selection for CCR7 and left out terminally differentiated effector memory CD45RA+ cells. The donor population consisted of healthy HIV-negative adults with no recent acute infections or vaccinations. As for this clone: Its matching antigen is unknown.

The V and J genes are TRBV27 and TRBJ1-2, with a tentative D call TRBD1 (6 bases). The sequence came from a man aged 18 to 35 in good health. Some clones in this sample may be carry-over from other donors' samples. The sequencing input was naive CD8+ T cells from PBMCs. The CDR3 sequence is CASSLDQWGLGYTF. The CDR3 DNA is TGTGCCAGCAGTCTCGATCAGTGGGGGCTTGGCTACACCTTC.